This T cell receptor (beta chain) was captured in a study of blood T cell repertoires in COVID-19. Study details: There were acute and convalescent COVID-19 samples, and they came from the United States, Italy and Spain. PBMCs, B-cell-depleted T cells, or T cells provided the cDNA or gDNA that made up the material.

Trimming took 5 bases from V and 7 from J, leaving 21 bases between them. Germline CDR1 and CDR2: LGHDT and YNNKEL (reference sequence). This CDR3 contains 16 residues. Per the original data handling: Amplification of reference gene primers provided the estimated nucleated cell counts. Profiled with immunoSEQ multiplex PCR; TCRdb holds only in-frame clones, not every one. V and J calls and clone size come straight from that table; D and trimming were deduced from the DNA. The sample records around 300,000 clones, 86% being singletons. This receptor was taken from a woman aged 25 to 39 with active or convalescent COVID-19. The chain couples TRBV3-1 (or the pseudogene TRBV3-2) to TRBJ1-3, with D possibly matching TRBD1 (5 bases). The specimen was peripheral blood. The CDR3 region has the DNA TGTGCCAGCAGCGCGCGGGACGGGCTCTCGAGGAACACCATATATTTT. Its protein is CASSARDGLSRNTIYF.